This T cell receptor (beta chain) was captured in a study of T cell responses to AZD1222 COVID-19 vaccine. General study points: Among AZD1222 vaccinees, only six were seropositive at baseline. In the spike-specific TCR repertoire, nearly half reportedly target unmutated variant regions. The breadth and depth of Spike-specific TCRs increased once two AZD1222 doses had been given.

Details on this clone: Its antigen is currently unknown.

This CDR3 spans 15 amino acids. Trimming cost V 6 bases and J 0 bases, with 11 bases left between them. The germline CDR1 and CDR2 sequences are LNHDA and SQIVND (reference sequence). Second-dose intervals near 4 or 12 weeks were combined. Profiling relied on immunoSEQ multiplex PCR, and the TCRdb table lists in-frame clones only, not all of them. The sample holds under 40,000 clones; around 78% are singletons and the top ten take around 4%. This chain links TRBV19 with TRBJ1-4; perhaps TRBD1 as D (6 bases). This clonotype originated in an adult who received the AZD1222 COVID-19 vaccine. The sequenced sample was peripheral blood, obtained 28 days after the second AZD1222 dose. CDR3 residues: CASSLGQTTNEKLFF. DNA for the CDR3: TGTGCCAGTAGCCTCGGACAGACAACTAATGAAAAACTGTTTTTT.